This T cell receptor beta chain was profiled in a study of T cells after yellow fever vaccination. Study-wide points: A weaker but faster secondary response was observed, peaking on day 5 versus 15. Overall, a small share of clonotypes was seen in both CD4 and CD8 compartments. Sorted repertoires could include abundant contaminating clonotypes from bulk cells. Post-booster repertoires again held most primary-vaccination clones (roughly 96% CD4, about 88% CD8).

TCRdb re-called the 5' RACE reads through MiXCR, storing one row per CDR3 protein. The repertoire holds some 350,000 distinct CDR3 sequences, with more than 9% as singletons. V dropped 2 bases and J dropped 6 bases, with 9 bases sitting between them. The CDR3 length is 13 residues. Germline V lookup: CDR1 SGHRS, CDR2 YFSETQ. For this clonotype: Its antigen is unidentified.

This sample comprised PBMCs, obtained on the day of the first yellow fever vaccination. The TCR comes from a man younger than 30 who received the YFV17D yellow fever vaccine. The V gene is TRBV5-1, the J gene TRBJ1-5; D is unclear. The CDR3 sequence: CASSFEGFQPQHF. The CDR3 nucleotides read TGCGCCAGCAGCTTTGAGGGCTTTCAGCCCCAGCATTTT.